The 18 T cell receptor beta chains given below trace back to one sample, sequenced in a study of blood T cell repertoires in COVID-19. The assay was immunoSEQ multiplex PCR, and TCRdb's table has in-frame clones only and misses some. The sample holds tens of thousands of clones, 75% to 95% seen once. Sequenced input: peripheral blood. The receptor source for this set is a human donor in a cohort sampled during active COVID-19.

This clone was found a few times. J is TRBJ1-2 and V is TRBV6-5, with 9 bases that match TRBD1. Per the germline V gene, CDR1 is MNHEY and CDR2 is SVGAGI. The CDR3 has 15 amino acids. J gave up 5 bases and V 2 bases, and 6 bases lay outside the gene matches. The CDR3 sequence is CASSYGGQGEYGYTF. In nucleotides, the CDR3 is TGTGCCAGCAGTTACGGGGGACAGGGTGAATATGGCTACACCTTC.

CDR3: CASSLRRDRWVGEQYF. CDR3 DNA: TGCGCCAGCAGCTTGCGACGGGACAGGTGGGTAGGCGAGCAGTACTTC. The chain recombines TRBV5-1 with TRBJ2-7, with 8 bases matching TRBD1. The CDR3 is made up of 16 amino acids. V lost 1 base, J lost 6 bases, and 12 bases stayed unmatched. From germline, CDR1 is SGHRS and CDR2 YFSETQ.

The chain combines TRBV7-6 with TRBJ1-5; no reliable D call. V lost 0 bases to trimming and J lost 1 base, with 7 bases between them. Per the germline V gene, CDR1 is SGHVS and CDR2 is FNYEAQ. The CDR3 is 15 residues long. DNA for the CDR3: TGTGCCAGCAGCTTAGCGGGAGGCAGCAATCAGCCCCAGCATTTT. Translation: CASSLAGGSNQPQHF.

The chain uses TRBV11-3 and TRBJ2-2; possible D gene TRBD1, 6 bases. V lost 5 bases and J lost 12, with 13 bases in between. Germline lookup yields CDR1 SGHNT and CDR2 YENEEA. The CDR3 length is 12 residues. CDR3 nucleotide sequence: TGTGCCAGCAGCCGGGACGACAGGAAGCTGTTTTTT. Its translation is CASSRDDRKLFF.

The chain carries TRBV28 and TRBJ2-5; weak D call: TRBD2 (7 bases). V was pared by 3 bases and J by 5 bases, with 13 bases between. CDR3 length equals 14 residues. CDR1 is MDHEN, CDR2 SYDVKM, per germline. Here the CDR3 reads CASSLGGRGETQYF. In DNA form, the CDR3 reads TGTGCCAGCAGTTTGGGGGGGCGCGGGGAGACCCAGTACTTC.

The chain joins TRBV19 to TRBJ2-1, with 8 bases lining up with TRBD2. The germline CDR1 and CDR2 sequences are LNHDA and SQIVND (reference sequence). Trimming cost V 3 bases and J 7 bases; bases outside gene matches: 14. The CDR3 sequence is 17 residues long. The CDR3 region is CASSMRELAAGLNEQFF. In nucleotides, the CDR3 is TGTGCCAGTAGTATGAGGGAACTAGCGGCGGGGTTGAATGAGCAGTTCTTC.

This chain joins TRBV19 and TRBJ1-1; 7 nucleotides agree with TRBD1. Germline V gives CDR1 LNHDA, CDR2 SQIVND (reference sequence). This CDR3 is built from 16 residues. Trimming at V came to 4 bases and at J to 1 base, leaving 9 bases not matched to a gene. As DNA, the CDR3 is TGTGCCAGTAGTACCGCGGTGAGGGGGCGGAACACTGAAGCTTTCTTT. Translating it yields CASSTAVRGRNTEAFF.

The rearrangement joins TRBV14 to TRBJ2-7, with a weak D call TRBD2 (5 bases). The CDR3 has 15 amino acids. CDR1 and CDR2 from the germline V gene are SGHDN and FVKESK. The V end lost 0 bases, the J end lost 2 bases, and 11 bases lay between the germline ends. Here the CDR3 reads CASSQEEGRAYEQYF. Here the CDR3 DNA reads TGTGCCAGCAGCCAAGAAGAGGGTAGGGCCTACGAGCAGTACTTC.

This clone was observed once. The CDR3 DNA reads as TGTGCCAGCAGCGGGGGTTTTGGGGCCCCCTCAAACTATGGCTACACCTTC. Residues: CASSGGFGAPSNYGYTF. The chain is built from TRBV9 and TRBJ1-2, with a weak D call TRBD1 (5 bases). V lost 3 bases and J 2 bases, leaving 20 bases between the germline ends. The CDR3 length is 17 residues. Per germline, CDR1 SGDLS and CDR2 YYNGEE.

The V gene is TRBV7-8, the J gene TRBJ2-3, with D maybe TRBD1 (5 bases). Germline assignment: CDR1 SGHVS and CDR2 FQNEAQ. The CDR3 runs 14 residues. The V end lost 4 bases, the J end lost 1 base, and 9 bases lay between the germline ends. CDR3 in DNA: TGTGCCAGCAGCTCCACCAGGGGCACAGATACGCAGTATTTT. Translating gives CASSSTRGTDTQYF.

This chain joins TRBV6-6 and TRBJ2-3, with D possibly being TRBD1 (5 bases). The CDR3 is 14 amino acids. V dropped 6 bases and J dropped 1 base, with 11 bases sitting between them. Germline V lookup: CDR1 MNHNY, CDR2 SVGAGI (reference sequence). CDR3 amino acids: CASSQGSGTDTQYF. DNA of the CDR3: TGTGCCAGCAGCCAGGGAAGTGGCACAGATACGCAGTATTTT.

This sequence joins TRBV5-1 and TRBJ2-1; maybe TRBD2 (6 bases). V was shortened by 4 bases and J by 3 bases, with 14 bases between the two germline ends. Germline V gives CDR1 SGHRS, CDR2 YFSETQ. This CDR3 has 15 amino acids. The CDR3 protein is CASSSSGGNYNEQFF. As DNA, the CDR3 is TGCGCCAGCAGCAGTAGCGGAGGTAACTACAATGAGCAGTTCTTC. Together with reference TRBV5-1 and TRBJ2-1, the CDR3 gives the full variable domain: KAGVTQTPRYLIKTRGQQVTLSCSPISGHRSVSWYQQTPGQGLQFLFEYFSETQRNKGNFPGRFSGRQFSNSRSEMNVSTLELGDSALYLCASSSSGGNYNEQFFGPGTRLTVL.

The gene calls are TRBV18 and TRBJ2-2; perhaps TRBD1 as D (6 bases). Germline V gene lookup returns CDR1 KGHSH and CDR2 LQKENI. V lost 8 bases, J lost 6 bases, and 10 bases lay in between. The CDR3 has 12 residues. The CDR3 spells CASTTGSGELFF. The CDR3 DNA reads TGTGCCAGCACTACAGGGTCCGGGGAGCTGTTTTTT.

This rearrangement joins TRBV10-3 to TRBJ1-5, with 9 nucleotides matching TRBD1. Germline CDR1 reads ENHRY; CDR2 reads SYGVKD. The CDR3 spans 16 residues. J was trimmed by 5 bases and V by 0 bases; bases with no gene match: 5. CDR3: CAISESWGQGDQPQHF. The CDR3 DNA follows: TGTGCCATCAGTGAGTCGTGGGGACAGGGCGATCAGCCCCAGCATTTT.

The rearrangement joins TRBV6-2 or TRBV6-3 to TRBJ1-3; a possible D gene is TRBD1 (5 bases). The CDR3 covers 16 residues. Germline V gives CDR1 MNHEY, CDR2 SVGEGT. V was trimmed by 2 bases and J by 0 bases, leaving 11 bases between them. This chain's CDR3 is CASSYRTLGSGNTIYF. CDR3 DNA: TGTGCCAGCAGTTACCGGACATTGGGCTCTGGAAACACCATATATTTT.

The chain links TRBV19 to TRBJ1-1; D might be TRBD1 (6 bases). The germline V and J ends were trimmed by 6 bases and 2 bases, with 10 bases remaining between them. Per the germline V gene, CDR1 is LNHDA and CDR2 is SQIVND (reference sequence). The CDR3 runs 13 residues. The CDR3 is CASRSQGNTEAFF. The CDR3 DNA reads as TGTGCCAGTAGGTCACAGGGAAACACTGAAGCTTTCTTT.

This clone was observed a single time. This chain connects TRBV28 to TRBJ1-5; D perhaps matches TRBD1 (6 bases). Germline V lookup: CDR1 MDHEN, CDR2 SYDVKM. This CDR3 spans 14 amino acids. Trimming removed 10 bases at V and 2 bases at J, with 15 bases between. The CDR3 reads CATLQGGGNQPQHF. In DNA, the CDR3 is TGTGCCACGTTACAGGGCGGCGGCAATCAGCCCCAGCATTTT.

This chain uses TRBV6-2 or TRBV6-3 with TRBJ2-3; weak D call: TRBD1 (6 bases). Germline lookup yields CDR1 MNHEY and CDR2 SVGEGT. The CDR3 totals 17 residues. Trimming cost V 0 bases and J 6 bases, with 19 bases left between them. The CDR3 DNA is TGTGCCAGCAGTTACTCGCGACAGGACCCCCAGAGGGATACGCAGTATTTT. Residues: CASSYSRQDPQRDTQYF.